This T cell receptor beta chain was recorded in a study of OX40 agonist ivuxolimab in advanced cancers. The overall study: Hepatocellular carcinoma, melanoma, renal cell or head and neck cancer was diagnosed in the dose-escalation patients. Two patients with cutaneous melanoma and one with hepatocellular carcinoma, three in total, showed partial responses.

About this clone itself: Its antigen is unidentified.

Clones were read by immunoSEQ multiplex PCR, and TCRdb kept only the in-frame ones, dropping some. The profile shows 65,000 to 100,000 clones, around 91% of them singletons. Study-level points and caveats: Partial responders at 0.1-3.0 mg/kg showed near-lowest clonal expansion.

Germline CDR1 reads SGHRS; CDR2 reads YFSETQ. The length of the CDR3 is 13 residues. Peripheral blood came from all dose cohorts at three timepoints. Specimen: CD4+ or CD8+ T cells sorted from blood, collected in a trial of the OX40 agonist ivuxolimab. This chain joins TRBV5-1 and TRBJ2-5; D remains unclear. TRBJ2-7 matches the DNA end more closely, so the J call is doubtful. The receptor was isolated from an adult with an advanced solid tumor such as melanoma, head and neck, liver or kidney cancer. The CDR3 DNA sequence: TGCGCCAGCAGCCCAGATAACTCCTACGAGCAGTACTTC. Its protein is CASSPDNSYEQYF.